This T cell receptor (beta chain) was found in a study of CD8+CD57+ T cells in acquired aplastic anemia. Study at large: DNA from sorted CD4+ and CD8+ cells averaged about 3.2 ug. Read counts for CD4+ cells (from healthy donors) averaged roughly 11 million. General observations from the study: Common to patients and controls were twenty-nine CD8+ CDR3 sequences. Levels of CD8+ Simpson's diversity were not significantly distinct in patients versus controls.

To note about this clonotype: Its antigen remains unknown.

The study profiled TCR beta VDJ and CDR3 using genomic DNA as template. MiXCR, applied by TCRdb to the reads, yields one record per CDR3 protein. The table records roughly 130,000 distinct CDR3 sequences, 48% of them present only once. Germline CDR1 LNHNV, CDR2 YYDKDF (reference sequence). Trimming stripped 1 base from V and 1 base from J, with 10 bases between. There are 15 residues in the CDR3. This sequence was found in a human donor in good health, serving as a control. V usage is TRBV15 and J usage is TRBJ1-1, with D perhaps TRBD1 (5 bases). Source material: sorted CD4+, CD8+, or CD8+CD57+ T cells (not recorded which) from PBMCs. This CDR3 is CATSRVGGSNTEAFF. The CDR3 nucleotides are TGTGCCACCAGCAGAGTCGGGGGTTCGAACACTGAAGCTTTCTTT.